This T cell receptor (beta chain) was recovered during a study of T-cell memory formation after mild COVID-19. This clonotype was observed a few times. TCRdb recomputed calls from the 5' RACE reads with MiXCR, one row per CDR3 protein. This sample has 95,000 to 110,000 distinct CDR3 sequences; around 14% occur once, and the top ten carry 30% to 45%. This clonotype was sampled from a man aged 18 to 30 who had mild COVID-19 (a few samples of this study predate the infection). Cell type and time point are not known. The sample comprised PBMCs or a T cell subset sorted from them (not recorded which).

In nucleotides, the CDR3 is TGTGCCTGGAGTGTTGGGGACGGCTACACCTTC. Translated: CAWSVGDGYTF. This rearrangement joins TRBV30 to TRBJ1-2, with TRBD1 as a possible D gene (5 bases). CDR1 and CDR2 (germline): GTSNPN, SVGIG (reference sequence). Between the trimmed V and J ends, which lost 0 bases and 8 bases, there was a span of 7 bases. The CDR3 has 11 amino acids.